The rows below give T cell receptor beta chains drawn from one sample of a study of response to subunit inactivated influenza vaccine. TCRdb redid the calling of the RT-PCR reads with MiXCR, one entry per CDR3 protein. This sample yields about 520,000 distinct CDR3 sequences, of which approximately 24% are seen a single time; approximately 2% belongs to the top ten. Specimen: CD4+ T cells sorted from PBMCs, collected roughly 5 days after vaccination. These receptors all come from a man aged 50-60 years who received an inactivated influenza vaccine. Both conserved end residues are part of each CDR3. A D gene is named only where the DNA matches it firmly. Size is omitted from some rows. Given values are once, few, many or a class for expanded clones.

abundance,j_gene,d_gene,v_gene,CDR3nt,CDR3aa
-,TRBJ2-4,-,TRBV20-1,TGCAGTGCTAACGGGAGAAACATTCAGTACTTC,CSANGRNIQYF
-,TRBJ2-1,TRBD1,TRBV18,TGTGCCAGCTCACCACCGACAGGGACCTACAATGAGCAGTTCTTC,CASSPPTGTYNEQFF
few,TRBJ2-1,TRBD2,TRBV20-1,TGCAGTGCTAGTGGTCTAGCGGGAGACAATGAGCAGTTCTTC,CSASGLAGDNEQFF
few,TRBJ2-2,-,TRBV12-3/TRBV12-4,TGTGCCAGCAGTTCAAACTTAAGAGGCACCGGGGAGCTGTTTTTT,CASSSNLRGTGELFF
-,TRBJ1-5,-,TRBV12-3/TRBV12-4,TGTGCCAGCGGTGGGTTGGGAACAGCGAGCAATCAGCCCCAGCATTTT,CASGGLGTASNQPQHF
once,TRBJ2-7,-,TRBV25-1,TGTGCCAGCGGGACCGGGACACAAAACGAGCAGTACTTC,CASGTGTQNEQYF
-,TRBJ1-1,-,TRBV7-3,TGTGCCAGCAGTCCAGGATCTGGGAACACTGAAGCTTTCTTT,CASSPGSGNTEAFF
few,TRBJ2-1,TRBD2,TRBV7-6,TGTGCCAGCAGCCGCCTAGCGGGGGCCCTGAGCTCCTACAATGAGCAGTTCTTC,CASSRLAGALSSYNEQFF
few,TRBJ1-1,-,TRBV12-3/TRBV12-4,TGTGCCAGCGGCAGGGCGAACACTGAAGCTTTCTTT,CASGRANTEAFF
-,TRBJ1-1,TRBD1,TRBV10-3,TGTGCCATCAGTGCGCGGGACAGACAGGGGGCTTTCTTT,CAISARDRQGAFF
many,TRBJ1-1,-,TRBV24-1,TGTGCCACCAGTGGTTTCAAGTTCAGCGCCCTTAACACTGAAGCTTTCTTT,CATSGFKFSALNTEAFF
few,TRBJ1-1,-,TRBV20-1,TGCAGTGCTAGAGGCGTTAGGGACACCACCACTGAAGCTTTCTTT,CSARGVRDTTTEAFF
few,TRBJ1-2,-,TRBV5-1,TGCGCCAGCAGCTTGGCCGGGAGGAGCGGCTACACCTTC,CASSLAGRSGYTF